This is a list of T cell receptor beta chains from one sample in a study of radiation and T cells in renal cell carcinoma. The assay was immunoSEQ multiplex PCR, and TCRdb's table has in-frame clones only and misses some. The repertoire holds 130,000 or so clones, with about 88% as singletons. Source: blood, taken from a patient whose treatment included radiotherapy and nephrectomy. These receptors were obtained from a woman aged 45-65 years with renal cell carcinoma. CDR3s include the opening cysteine and the closing phenylalanine or tryptophan. A D gene is named only where the DNA matches it firmly. Size tells how often a clone was seen (once, few, many) or the class of an expanded clone, and some rows leave it out.

D gene,clone size,J gene,V gene,CDR3 protein,CDR3 DNA
TRBD1,-,TRBJ1-2,TRBV19,CASSIWTGLSGYTF,TGTGCCAGTAGTATCTGGACAGGGTTGTCTGGCTACACCTTC
TRBD1,-,TRBJ1-5,TRBV2,CASSTTRQGGNQPQHF,TGTGCCAGCAGCACAACTCGACAGGGCGGCAATCAGCCCCAGCATTTT
-,few,TRBJ2-1,TRBV5-8,CASVRYNEQFF,TGTGCCAGCGTCCGATACAATGAGCAGTTCTTC
-,-,TRBJ1-1,TRBV19,CASTLSGIITTEAFF,TGTGCCAGTACGTTGTCAGGGATAATAACTACTGAAGCTTTCTTT
-,-,TRBJ1-2,TRBV2,CASSSQSTYGYTF,TGTGCCAGCAGTAGCCAGTCTACCTATGGCTACACCTTC
-,-,TRBJ1-2,TRBV5-1,CASSLERNYGYTF,TGCGCCAGCAGCTTGGAACGGAACTATGGCTACACCTTC
-,-,TRBJ1-1,TRBV12-5,CASGSPPRRVTEAFF,TGTGCTAGTGGTTCCCCCCCTCGTAGGGTCACTGAAGCTTTCTTT
-,-,TRBJ1-3,TRBV6-5,CASSLGGSGNTIYF,TGTGCCAGCAGCCTCGGGGGCTCTGGAAACACCATATATTTT
-,few,TRBJ2-3,TRBV7-9,CASSLRGTQYF,TGTGCCAGCAGCTTGAGGGGGACGCAGTATTTT
-,-,TRBJ2-3,TRBV5-1,CASSVGTDTQYF,TGCGCCAGCAGCGTAGGGACAGATACGCAGTATTTT
-,-,TRBJ1-2,TRBV6-1,CASSETGGGVLGYTF,TGTGCCAGCAGTGAGACGGGAGGGGGTGTGCTTGGCTACACCTTC
-,once,TRBJ2-3,TRBV5-1,CASSLGRGVETDTQYF,TGCGCCAGCAGCTTGGGACGGGGAGTGGAGACAGATACGCAGTATTTT
-,-,TRBJ2-2,TRBV4-2,CASRARELNTGELFF,TGTGCCAGCAGAGCCCGGGAACTCAACACCGGGGAGCTGTTTTTT
TRBD2,few,TRBJ2-2,TRBV7-3,CASSRGLAGAGELFF,TGTGCCAGCAGCAGGGGACTAGCGGGGGCCGGGGAGCTGTTTTTT
-,-,TRBJ1-2,TRBV2,CASSEISRVSGGYTF,TGTGCCAGCAGTGAAATCTCTCGGGTATCGGGTGGCTACACCTTC
TRBD1,-,TRBJ2-2,TRBV7-2,CASSLVWGTGLPGELFF,TGTGCCAGCAGCTTAGTATGGGGGACAGGACTCCCCGGGGAGCTGTTTTTT
-,-,TRBJ2-3,TRBV6-6,CASSYRVTSAVDTQYF,TGTGCCAGCAGTTACCGGGTGACCTCTGCTGTAGATACGCAGTATTTT
TRBD1,-,TRBJ2-2,TRBV7-6,CASSPTTGGFAPGELFF,TGTGCCAGCAGCCCGACTACAGGGGGTTTTGCGCCCGGGGAGCTGTTTTTT
TRBD1,-,TRBJ1-3,TRBV4-2,CASSQGEGALGNTIYF,TGTGCCAGCAGCCAAGGAGAGGGGGCGCTCGGAAACACCATATATTTT
-,-,TRBJ2-5,TRBV7-7,CASSSFPRGRRMETQYF,TGTGCTAGCAGCTCATTCCCCCGTGGTAGGCGAATGGAGACCCAGTACTTC
-,-,TRBJ1-2,TRBV5-1,CASSLGVGYYGYTF,TGCGCCAGCAGCTTGGGGGTGGGATACTATGGCTACACCTTC
TRBD2,-,TRBJ2-1,TRBV7-9,CASSLAAGGLGNEQFF,TGTGCCAGCAGCTTAGCTGCGGGGGGGCTGGGCAATGAGCAGTTCTTC